These 22 T cell receptor beta chains were all obtained from the same sample, sequenced in a study of beta chain features in type 1 diabetes (dated by TCRdb to 2017 to 2018). The method was the immunoSEQ multiplex PCR assay. All of the isolated RNA was reverse transcribed with the High Capacity cDNA Reverse Transcription Kit, so expressed TCRB transcripts were sequenced. This immuneACCESS table, as held by TCRdb, lists in-frame sequences with V and J called but not all clones. Of the missing ones, under half trace to an unresolved V gene in checked studies; the others have no known cause. In all, the sample holds 300,000 or so clones, and less than 9.5% of those were seen once. Of the sample, around 0.44% is held by the ten largest clones. The sample comprised central memory CD4+ T cells from blood. These receptors all come from a woman younger than 30 in good health.

The chain combines TRBV7-2 with TRBJ2-7, with D uncertain. CDR1 and CDR2 (germline): SGHTA, FQGNSA. There are 11 residues in the CDR3. V shed 5 bases and J shed 4 bases, with 6 bases lying between them. The CDR3: CASSQEYEQYF. The DNA for the CDR3 is TGTGCCAGCAGCCAAGAGTACGAGCAGTACTTC. The full variable domain, completed using reference TRBV7-2 and TRBJ2-7, is GAGVSQSPSNKVTEKGKDVELRCDPISGHTALYWYRQSLGQGLEFLIYFQGNSAPDKSGLPSDRFSAERTGGSVSTLTIQRTQQEDSAVYLCASSQEYEQYFGPGTRLTVT.

The sample holds many counts of this clone. The chain employs TRBV21-1 and TRBJ2-7; the table's TRBD1 call for D was not verified on the DNA. TRBV21-1 is marked as a pseudogene. This CDR3 has 16 amino acids. CDR3 protein: CASSKVGTKPGYEQYF. In DNA, the CDR3 is TGTGCCAGCAGCAAAGTAGGGACAAAACCCGGGTACGAGCAGTACTTC.

In its sample, this clone was seen many times. V is TRBV4-1 and J is TRBJ2-1; 9 bases line up with TRBD2. The CDR3 runs 18 residues. V was pared by 3 bases and J by 4 bases, with 13 bases of the junction left unmatched. Germline loops: CDR1 MGHRA, CDR2 YSYEKL. CDR3 coding DNA: TGCGCCAGCAGCCATCTTAGGACTAGCGCAAGAATTTACAATGAGCAGTTCTTC. Protein sequence: CASSHLRTSARIYNEQFF.

The table lists this clone with a few counts. The chain joins TRBV28 to TRBJ1-5; a possible D gene is TRBD1 (6 bases). Per the germline V gene, CDR1 is MDHEN and CDR2 is SYDVKM. The V end was cut by 6 bases, the J end by 3 bases, with 12 bases between. The CDR3 is 14 amino acids. Written as DNA, the CDR3 is TGTGCCAGCAGCCTCGGACAGATCAATCAGCCCCAGCATTTT. Its protein product is CASSLGQINQPQHF.

This clone came up a few times. This sequence joins TRBV5-4 and TRBJ2-1; no clear D gene. V was shortened by 0 bases and J by 6 bases, with 13 bases between the two germline ends. Germline values: CDR1 SGHNT, CDR2 YYREEE (reference sequence). The CDR3 runs to 15 residues. CDR3 sequence: CASSLDHAESNEQFF. The CDR3 nucleotides are TGTGCCAGCAGCTTGGACCACGCCGAATCCAATGAGCAGTTCTTC.

This clone was seen a few times. The same CDR3 is also encoded by other DNA sequences in this sample. The V call is TRBV7-2, the J call TRBJ2-7, with 11 bases lining up with TRBD2. This CDR3 contains 15 residues. The trim removed 1 base at V and 3 bases at J, leaving 2 bases unmatched. CDR1 is SGHTA, CDR2 FQGNSA, per germline. CDR3 in DNA: TGTGCCAGCAGCTTAGTAGCGGGGGGGGACTACGAGCAGTACTTC. It encodes CASSLVAGGDYEQYF.

A few counts support this clone. V gene TRBV11-2 combines with J gene TRBJ1-2; D is possibly TRBD1 (6 bases). CDR3 length: 15 amino acids. The germline V gene encodes CDR1 SGHAT and CDR2 FQNNGV. V lost 3 bases and J 1 base, leaving 12 bases between the germline ends. This chain's CDR3 is CASSLPGHSNYGYTF. CDR3 coding DNA: TGTGCCAGCAGCTTGCCGGGACACAGTAACTATGGCTACACCTTC.

The chain links TRBV7-2 to TRBJ1-1; D gene unclear. This CDR3 is built from 16 residues. CDR1 is SGHTA, CDR2 FQGNSA, per germline. The ends were cut back, 1 base at V and 0 bases at J, with 12 bases in the middle. This CDR3 reads CASSLEVGRLNTEAFF. The CDR3 nucleotides are TGTGCCAGCAGCTTAGAGGTTGGAAGGTTGAACACTGAAGCTTTCTTT.

The genes are TRBV25-1 and TRBJ2-3, with no clear D. This CDR3 contains 12 residues. Germline V gene data show CDR1 as MGHDK and CDR2 as SYGVNS. Trimming removed 4 bases at V and 5 bases at J, with 7 bases between. DNA of the CDR3: TGTGCCAGCAGTGTTACCTTAGATACGCAGTATTTT. Protein product: CASSVTLDTQYF.

This clone was seen only a few times. The V and J genes are TRBV28 and TRBJ2-3, with unresolved D. Germline V gene sequence: CDR1 MDHEN, CDR2 SYDVKM. The CDR3 is made up of 12 amino acids. The V end was cut by 7 bases, the J end by 1 base, with 6 bases between. The CDR3 DNA is TGTGCCAGCACGTCGGGCACAGATACGCAGTATTTT. This sequence encodes CASTSGTDTQYF.

This clone was found a few times. This rearrangement joins TRBV19 to TRBJ2-1; TRBD1 matches 11 bases. V lost 4 bases and J lost 6; bases outside the gene matches: 5. The CDR3 consists of 15 residues. Germline assignment: CDR1 LNHDA and CDR2 SQIVND (reference sequence). The CDR3 protein is CASSTGQGAGNEQFF. CDR3 nucleotides: TGTGCCAGTAGTACAGGACAGGGGGCTGGCAATGAGCAGTTCTTC.

V and J are TRBV5-1 and TRBJ2-4, with TRBD1 as a possible D gene (5 bases). V was pared by 0 bases and J by 8 bases, with 12 bases between. Germline-derived CDR1 and CDR2 are SGHRS and YFSETQ. The CDR3 totals 14 residues. CDR3 sequence (DNA): TGCGCCAGCAGCTTGGTGGCAGGGAAGGACATTCAGTACTTC. Amino acids: CASSLVAGKDIQYF.

This clone has only a few counts. The J gene is TRBJ2-7, the V gene TRBV9; TRBD1 matches at 8 bases. Germline loops: CDR1 SGDLS, CDR2 YYNGEE. This CDR3 contains 14 residues. Trimming took 2 bases from V and 5 from J; bases not matched to a gene: 6. The CDR3 reads CASSVNADRDEQYF. DNA of the CDR3: TGTGCCAGCAGCGTCAACGCGGACAGGGACGAGCAGTACTTC.

This clone has only a few counts. This chain uses TRBV13 with TRBJ2-3, with D possibly being TRBD1 (5 bases). Trimming took off 5 bases at V and 2 bases at J, with 17 bases between the two ends. CDR1 PRHDT and CDR2 FYEKMQ come from the germline V gene (reference sequence). The CDR3 totals 16 residues. CDR3: CASSDRQSTLTDTQYF. The CDR3 DNA is TGTGCCAGCAGCGATCGACAGTCCACGCTCACAGATACGCAGTATTTT.

The gene calls are TRBV6-1 and TRBJ2-5; 7 nucleotides align to TRBD1. The CDR3 length is 16 residues. The ends lost 0 bases at V and 7 bases at J; junction bases unmatched: 11. From germline, CDR1 is MNHNS and CDR2 SASEGT. CDR3 coding DNA: TGTGCCAGCAGTGAAGCCCGACAGGGTGGAAGGAGGACCCAGTACTTC. It is translated as CASSEARQGGRRTQYF.

The genes are TRBV7-2 and TRBJ1-1, with D unclear. V was clipped by 4 bases and J by 2 bases, with 11 bases between them. The CDR3 has 14 amino acids. CDR1 and CDR2 from the germline V gene are SGHTA and FQGNSA. This chain's CDR3 is CASSSNPQNTEAFF. Written as DNA, the CDR3 is TGTGCCAGCAGCTCAAACCCACAAAACACTGAAGCTTTCTTT. Looking up the rest from reference TRBV7-2 and TRBJ1-1 gives the full variable domain: GAGVSQSPSNKVTEKGKDVELRCDPISGHTALYWYRQSLGQGLEFLIYFQGNSAPDKSGLPSDRFSAERTGGSVSTLTIQRTQQEDSAVYLCASSSNPQNTEAFFGQGTRLTVV.

Details on this clone: Other DNA variants within this sample encode the same CDR3. The V and J genes are TRBV7-2 and TRBJ2-2; no clear D gene. V shed 2 bases and J shed 2 bases, with 3 bases lying between them. This CDR3 comprises 13 residues. CDR1 SGHTA and CDR2 FQGNSA come from the germline V gene. The CDR3 reads CASSLLNTGELFF. In DNA, the CDR3 is TGTGCCAGCAGCTTATTAAACACCGGGGAGCTGTTTTTT.

The genes are TRBV28 and TRBJ1-3; 9 nucleotides agree with TRBD1. CDR1 MDHEN and CDR2 SYDVKM come from the germline V gene. The CDR3 runs to 16 residues. V dropped 1 base and J dropped 7; count of bases not matched to a gene: 8. The CDR3 sequence is CASSLSDRGRVNTIYF. For the CDR3, the DNA is TGTGCCAGCAGTTTATCGGACAGGGGAAGAGTGAACACCATATATTTT.

This sequence joins TRBV5-6 and TRBJ1-1; weak D call: TRBD1 (6 bases). V gave up 5 bases and J gave up 4 bases, with 15 bases separating them. Per germline, CDR1 SGHDT and CDR2 YYEEEE. This CDR3 has 14 amino acids. CDR3 coding DNA: TGTGCCAGCAGTTCAGGGAGGGGGAGCACTGAAGCTTTCTTT. It specifies CASSSGRGSTEAFF.

This clone has a handful of counts. The V and J genes are TRBV29-1 and TRBJ2-1; 12 bases align to TRBD2. The V gene end was trimmed by 4 bases and the J gene end by 5 bases; junction bases not matched to a gene: 6. Germline V gene data show CDR1 as SQVTM and CDR2 as ANQGSEA. This CDR3 comprises 15 residues. CDR3 nucleotide sequence: TGCAGCGTTGTTCTAGCGGGAGGGCCCAACAATGAGCAGTTCTTC. Amino acids: CSVVLAGGPNNEQFF.

The rearrangement links TRBV5-6 to TRBJ1-5; D gene ambiguous. The germline V gene encodes CDR1 SGHDT and CDR2 YYEEEE. Trimming removed 3 bases at V and 6 bases at J, with 16 bases between. The length of the CDR3 is 15 residues. The CDR3 spells CASSSSGGPGQPQHF. The CDR3 DNA sequence: TGTGCCAGCAGCTCGTCCGGAGGCCCGGGTCAGCCCCAGCATTTT.

CDR3 region: CASTRASGPLSEQFF. CDR3 DNA sequence: TGTGCCAGCACTCGGGCTAGCGGGCCCCTCAGTGAGCAGTTCTTC. J is TRBJ2-1 and V is TRBV25-1; 8 nucleotides match TRBD2. The CDR3 sequence is 15 residues long. V lost 7 bases to trimming and J lost 9 bases; unmatched junction nucleotides: 14. CDR1 is MGHDK, CDR2 SYGVNS, per germline.